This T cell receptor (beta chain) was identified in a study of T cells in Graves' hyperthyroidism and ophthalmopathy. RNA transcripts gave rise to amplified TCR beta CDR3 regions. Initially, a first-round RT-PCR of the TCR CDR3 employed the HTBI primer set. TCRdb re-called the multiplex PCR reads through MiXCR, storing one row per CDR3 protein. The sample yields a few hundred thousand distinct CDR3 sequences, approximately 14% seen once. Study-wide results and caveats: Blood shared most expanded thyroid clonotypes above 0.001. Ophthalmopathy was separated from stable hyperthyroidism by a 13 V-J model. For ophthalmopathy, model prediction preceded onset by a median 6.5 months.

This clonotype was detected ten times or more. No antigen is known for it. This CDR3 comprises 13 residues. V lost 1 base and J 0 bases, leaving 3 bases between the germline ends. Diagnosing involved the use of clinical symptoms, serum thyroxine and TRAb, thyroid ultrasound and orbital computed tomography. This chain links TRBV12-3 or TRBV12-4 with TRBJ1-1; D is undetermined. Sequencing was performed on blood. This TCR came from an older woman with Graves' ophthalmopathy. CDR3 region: CASSLELNTEAFF. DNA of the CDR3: TGTGCCAGCAGTTTAGAACTGAACACTGAAGCTTTCTTT.